The 22 T cell receptor beta chains in this list originate from one sample, sequenced in a study of T cell responses to AZD1222 COVID-19 vaccine. Profiling relied on immunoSEQ multiplex PCR, and the TCRdb table lists in-frame clones only, not all of them. The table lists about 140,000 clones. The sample consisted of peripheral blood. The receptors here all came from an adult in good health.

V gene TRBV27 combines with J gene TRBJ1-2; TRBD1 matches 11 bases. Germline values: CDR1 MNHEY, CDR2 SMNVEV (reference sequence). V shed 6 bases, J shed 5 bases, and the junction held 5 bases outside the gene matches. CDR3 length equals 14 residues. In DNA, the CDR3 is TGTGCCAGCAGCCGGGGGACAGGGGGGTATGGCTACACCTTC. Protein product: CASSRGTGGYGYTF.

The rearrangement joins TRBV7-9 to TRBJ2-5, with a tentative D call TRBD2 (6 bases). This CDR3 is built from 12 residues. Germline lookup yields CDR1 SEHNR and CDR2 FQNEAQ (reference sequence). The V and J ends lost 7 bases and 5 bases respectively, with 11 bases between them. The CDR3 loop is CASKRGGETQYF. The CDR3 DNA sequence: TGTGCCAGCAAGCGCGGAGGGGAGACCCAGTACTTC. Using reference TRBV7-9 and TRBJ2-5 for the parts outside the CDR3, the full variable domain is DTGVSQNPRHKITKRGQNVTFRCDPISEHNRLYWYRQTLGQGPEFLTYFQNEAQLEKSRLLSDRFSAERPKGSFSTLEIQRTEQGDSAMYLCASKRGGETQYFGPGTRLLVL.

As DNA, the CDR3 is TGCGCCAGCAGCCAAGATCGTGGAGGAGCTAACTATGGCTACACCTTC. Amino acid sequence: CASSQDRGGANYGYTF. V is TRBV4-3 and J is TRBJ1-2; D unclear. From germline, CDR1 is LGHNA and CDR2 YSLEER. Trimming removed 0 bases from V and 0 bases from J, with 11 bases in between. The CDR3 runs to 16 residues.

The V and J genes are TRBV11-2 and TRBJ2-1; 7 bases are shared with TRBD2. The length of the CDR3 is 16 residues. The V segment lost 1 base and the J segment 1 base; nucleotides outside the gene matches: 4. Germline CDR1 is SGHAT and CDR2 is FQNNGV. The CDR3 DNA follows: TGTGCCAGCAGCTTAGGCGGGAGAAGGTCCTACAATGAGCAGTTCTTC. Encoded protein: CASSLGGRRSYNEQFF.

The chain combines TRBV19 with TRBJ1-6; TRBD1 agrees at 7 bases. The germline CDR1 and CDR2 sequences are LNHDA and SQIVND (reference sequence). This CDR3 comprises 16 residues. Trimming cost V 6 bases and J 10 bases; bases outside gene matches: 15. The CDR3 sequence is CASRFGGYRGQSPLHF. CDR3 DNA sequence: TGTGCCAGTAGATTCGGCGGTTACAGGGGACAATCACCCCTCCACTTT.

Note on this clone: Other DNA variants within this sample encode the same CDR3. J is TRBJ1-5 and V is TRBV2; D unclear. V lost 3 bases, J lost 4 bases, and 7 bases lay in between. The CDR3 has 13 amino acids. Per the germline V gene, CDR1 is SNHLY and CDR2 is FYNNEI. The CDR3 sequence is CASSDGRNQPQHF. Here the CDR3 DNA reads TGTGCCAGCAGTGATGGCCGAAATCAGCCCCAGCATTTT.

The chain is built from TRBV18 and TRBJ1-2; TRBD1 matches at 8 bases. The trim removed 3 bases at V and 4 bases at J, leaving 13 bases unmatched. The CDR3 extends over 17 amino acids. The germline CDR1 and CDR2 sequences are KGHSH and LQKENI. The CDR3 region is CASSPEGQGTKGYGYTF. The CDR3 nucleotides read TGTGCCAGCTCACCCGAAGGACAGGGAACGAAGGGCTATGGCTACACCTTC.

This sequence joins TRBV5-1 and TRBJ1-4; no firm D call. Germline CDR1 and CDR2: SGHRS and YFSETQ. This CDR3 comprises 14 residues. Trimming stripped 1 base from V and 7 bases from J, with 11 bases between. The CDR3 loop reads CASSLRLSGEKLFF. DNA for the CDR3: TGCGCCAGCAGCTTGCGGCTTTCTGGTGAAAAACTGTTTTTT.

The genes are TRBV3-1 (or the pseudogene TRBV3-2) and TRBJ1-6; D may be TRBD1 (5 bases). This CDR3 comprises 17 residues. From germline, CDR1 is LGHDT and CDR2 YNNKEL (reference sequence). Trimming stripped 0 bases from V and 7 bases from J, with 16 bases between. CDR3 sequence: CASSQDTGRTENSPLHF. The CDR3 bases are TGTGCCAGCAGCCAAGATACAGGTAGGACGGAGAATTCACCCCTCCACTTT.

The rearrangement joins TRBV19 to TRBJ1-5; a possible D gene is TRBD1 (6 bases). Trimming stripped 3 bases from V and 4 bases from J, with 10 bases between. Looked up from germline, CDR1 is LNHDA and CDR2 is SQIVND (reference sequence). CDR3 length: 14 residues. Here the CDR3 DNA reads TGTGCCAGTAGTATCGCGAGGGGGAATCAGCCCCAGCATTTT. Translating it yields CASSIARGNQPQHF.

V and J are TRBV5-6 and TRBJ1-5, with D perhaps TRBD1 (5 bases). CDR1 and CDR2 from the germline V gene are SGHDT and YYEEEE. The CDR3 contains 15 residues. V lost 0 bases to trimming and J lost 4 bases, with 11 bases between them. CDR3: CASSLEGRKNQPQHF. DNA for the CDR3: TGTGCCAGCAGCTTGGAGGGACGGAAGAATCAGCCCCAGCATTTT. Filled out from reference TRBV5-6 and TRBJ1-5, the complete variable domain reads DAGVTQSPTHLIKTRGQQVTLRCSPKSGHDTVSWYQQALGQGPQFIFQYYEEEERQRGNFPDRFSGHQFPNYSSELNVNALLLGDSALYLCASSLEGRKNQPQHFGDGTRLSIL.

The CDR3 is CASSQMNTEAFF. The CDR3 coding sequence is TGTGCCAGCTCACAAATGAACACTGAAGCTTTCTTT. The chain combines TRBV18 with TRBJ1-1, with D unclear. V lost 4 bases and J lost 0, with 3 bases in between. This CDR3 is built from 12 residues. Germline V lookup: CDR1 KGHSH, CDR2 LQKENI.

This chain links TRBV6-2 or TRBV6-3 with TRBJ2-7, with 9 positions matching TRBD1. The germline V gene has CDR1 MNHEY and CDR2 SVGEGT. J was trimmed by 5 bases and V by 6 bases; bases with no gene match: 2. The CDR3 contains 12 residues. The CDR3 loop is CASSHRGHEQYF. For the CDR3, the DNA is TGTGCCAGCAGCCACAGGGGGCACGAGCAGTACTTC.

This sequence joins TRBV9 and TRBJ1-2; no reliable D call. The V end lost 0 bases, the J end lost 2 bases, and 11 bases lay between the germline ends. The CDR3 totals 15 residues. CDR1 is SGDLS and CDR2 is YYNGEE in the germline V gene. The CDR3 coding sequence is TGTGCCAGCAGCGTAGAGGTGGGTTCCAACTATGGCTACACCTTC. Amino acids: CASSVEVGSNYGYTF.

V and J are TRBV19 and TRBJ1-2, with TRBD1 matching over 9 bases. J lost 8 bases, V lost 6 bases, and 4 bases had no gene match. The germline V gene encodes CDR1 LNHDA and CDR2 SQIVND (reference sequence). The CDR3 has 12 residues. The CDR3 DNA sequence: TGTGCCAGTAGCAGGACAGGGGACGGCTACACCTTC. Its protein is CASSRTGDGYTF.

The rearrangement links TRBV6-6 to TRBJ1-1; possible D gene TRBD1, 5 bases. There are 16 residues in the CDR3. The V end was cut by 2 bases, the J end by 1 base, with 14 bases between. Per germline, CDR1 MNHNY and CDR2 SVGAGI (reference sequence). The CDR3 loop reads CASSYPWGDSNTEAFF. The CDR3 DNA sequence: TGTGCCAGCAGTTACCCCTGGGGGGATTCGAACACTGAAGCTTTCTTT.

In nucleotides, the CDR3 is TGCGCCAGCAGCCAACTTCAGGGTAATGAAAAACTGTTTTTT. It yields the protein CASSQLQGNEKLFF. The chain employs TRBV4-1 and TRBJ1-4; possible D gene TRBD1, 5 bases. The CDR3 loop spans 14 amino acids. Trimming took 2 bases from V and 4 from J, leaving 8 bases between them. Germline V gives CDR1 MGHRA, CDR2 YSYEKL.

V and J are TRBV4-3 and TRBJ1-1; D perhaps matches TRBD1 (5 bases). V was clipped by 0 bases and J by 5 bases, with 16 bases between them. This CDR3 has 16 amino acids. Looked up from germline, CDR1 is LGHNA and CDR2 is YSLEER. Here the CDR3 DNA reads TGCGCCAGCAGCCAAGATCACACGGGGGGGAGGACTGAAGCTTTCTTT. Protein: CASSQDHTGGRTEAFF.

J is TRBJ1-4 and V is TRBV5-8; 7 positions match TRBD1. After removal of 4 bases from V and 8 bases from J, the junction contained 5 bases not matched to a gene. The CDR3 runs to 13 residues. Germline V gene lookup returns CDR1 SGHTS and CDR2 YDEGEE. CDR3 in DNA: TGTGCCAGCAGCCGACAGGGAAACGAAAAACTGTTTTTT. Protein: CASSRQGNEKLFF.

This sequence joins TRBV12-3 or TRBV12-4 and TRBJ1-2; D not certain. V was clipped by 3 bases and J by 0 bases, with 5 bases between them. This CDR3 has 13 residues. CDR3 DNA: TGTGCCAGCAGTTTGGTCTCTAACTATGGCTACACCTTC. It is translated as CASSLVSNYGYTF.

This chain links TRBV14 with TRBJ2-1; a weak D match, TRBD2 (5 bases). From germline, CDR1 is SGHDN and CDR2 FVKESK. The CDR3 consists of 17 residues. The V end was cut by 1 base, the J end by 0 bases, with 13 bases between. For the CDR3, the DNA is TGTGCCAGCAGCCAAGGGGGAGAAGCGAGCTCCTACAATGAGCAGTTCTTC. It codes for CASSQGGEASSYNEQFF.

This chain connects TRBV11-1 to TRBJ1-6; D not resolved. Germline lookup yields CDR1 SGHAT and CDR2 FQDESV (reference sequence). There are 16 residues in the CDR3. Trimming shortened V by 1 base and J by 0 bases, and 7 bases separated the two germline ends. CDR3 amino acids: CASSLGRSSYNSPLHF. The CDR3 DNA is TGTGCCAGCAGCTTAGGCCGGAGCTCCTATAATTCACCCCTCCACTTT.